This T cell receptor (beta chain) was captured by sequencing in a study of blood T cell repertoires in COVID-19. Study details: The United States, Italy and Spain were the sources of the acute and convalescent COVID-19 samples. Sources were T cells, B-cell-depleted T cells, or PBMCs; the material itself was cDNA or gDNA.

How the authors handled the data: Estimation of nucleated cell counts was performed using reference gene primer amplification. Measured with immunoSEQ multiplex PCR; TCRdb has only the in-frame clones, and not every one. The V and J calls and clone size are taken from that table; D and trimming were inferred from the DNA. The profile shows about 70,000 clones, 75% to 85% of them singletons. J was trimmed by 4 bases and V by 3 bases; bases with no gene match: 3. This CDR3 has 13 residues. The V gene's germline CDR1 is SGHNT and CDR2 YYREEE (reference sequence). The chain carries TRBV5-4 and TRBJ1-2; 7 nucleotides line up with TRBD1. The sample comprised peripheral blood. This receptor was obtained from a woman aged 55-69 years with acute or convalescent COVID-19. CDR3 sequence reads: CASSSRDSYGYTF. For the CDR3, the DNA is TGTGCCAGCAGCTCCCGGGACAGCTATGGCTACACCTTC.